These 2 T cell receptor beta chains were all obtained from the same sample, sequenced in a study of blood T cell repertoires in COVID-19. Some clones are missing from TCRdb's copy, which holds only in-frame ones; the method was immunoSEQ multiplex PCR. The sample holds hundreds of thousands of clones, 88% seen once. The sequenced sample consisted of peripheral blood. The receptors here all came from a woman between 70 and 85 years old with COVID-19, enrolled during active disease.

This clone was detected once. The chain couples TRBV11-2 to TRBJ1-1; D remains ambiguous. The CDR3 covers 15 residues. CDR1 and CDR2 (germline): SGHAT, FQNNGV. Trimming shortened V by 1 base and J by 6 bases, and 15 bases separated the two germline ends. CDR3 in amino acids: CASSLGYGRIPEAFF. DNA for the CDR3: TGTGCCAGCAGCTTAGGGTATGGCAGAATTCCTGAAGCTTTCTTT.

CDR3 loop: CASSLNATGALREQYF. CDR3 coding DNA: TGTGCCAGCAGCCTAAATGCGACAGGGGCTTTGAGGGAGCAGTACTTC. This chain connects TRBV6-2 or TRBV6-3 to TRBJ2-7, with 8 bases identical to TRBD1. Germline CDR1 reads MNHEY; CDR2 reads SVGEGT. This CDR3 is built from 16 residues. J gave up 7 bases and V 6 bases, and 17 bases lay outside the gene matches.